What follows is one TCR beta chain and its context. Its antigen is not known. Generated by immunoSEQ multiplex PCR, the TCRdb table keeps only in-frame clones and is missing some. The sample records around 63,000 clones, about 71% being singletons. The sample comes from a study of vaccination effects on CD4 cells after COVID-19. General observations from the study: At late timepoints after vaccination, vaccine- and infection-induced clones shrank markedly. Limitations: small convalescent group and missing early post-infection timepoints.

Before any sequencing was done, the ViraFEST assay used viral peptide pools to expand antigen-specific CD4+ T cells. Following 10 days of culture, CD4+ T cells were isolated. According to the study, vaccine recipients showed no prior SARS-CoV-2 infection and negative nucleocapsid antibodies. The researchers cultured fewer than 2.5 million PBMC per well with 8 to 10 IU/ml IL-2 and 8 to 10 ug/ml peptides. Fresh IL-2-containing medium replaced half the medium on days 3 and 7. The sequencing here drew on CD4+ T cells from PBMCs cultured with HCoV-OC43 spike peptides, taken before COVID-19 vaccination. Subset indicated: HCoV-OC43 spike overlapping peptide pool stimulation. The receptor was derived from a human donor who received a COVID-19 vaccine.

CDR3 amino acids: CASSPTGGSSGNTIYF. CDR3 nucleotides: TGCGCCAGCAGCCCCACTGGAGGTTCCTCTGGAAACACCATATATTTT. The chain employs TRBV5-1 and TRBJ1-3, with unresolved D. This CDR3 comprises 16 residues. Germline CDR1 reads SGHRS; CDR2 reads YFSETQ. V gave up 4 bases and J gave up 0 bases, with 14 bases separating them.